This note documents a single T cell receptor beta chain sequence. The antigen is undetermined. This CDR3 comprises 15 residues. In germline, CDR1 is GTSNPN, CDR2 SVGIG (reference sequence). V was clipped by 0 bases and J by 9 bases, with 18 bases between them. The record originates from a study of T-cell memory formation after mild COVID-19. Study conclusions and caveats: That cross-reactive memory joined was suggested by some responding clones appearing in pre-infection memory.

TCRdb processed the 5' RACE reads anew with MiXCR; each CDR3 protein has one entry. The data contain approximately 300,000 distinct CDR3 sequences, more than 15% of them singletons. This sequence joins TRBV30 and TRBJ1-5; D is ambiguous. The clonotype comes from a man between 18 and 29 years old who had mild COVID-19 (a few samples of this study predate the infection). Cell type and time point are not known. What was sequenced was PBMCs or a T cell subset sorted from them (not recorded which). This CDR3 is CAWSVWGGNPLPQHF. Written as DNA, the CDR3 is TGTGCCTGGAGTGTTTGGGGAGGGAACCCGCTGCCCCAGCATTTT.